These 29 T cell receptor beta chains share one sample of origin, sequenced in a study of T cells in Graves' hyperthyroidism and ophthalmopathy. Amplified TCR beta CDR3 regions derived from RNA transcripts. A set of HTBI primers served as the primers for a first-round RT-PCR of the TCR CDR3. TCRdb reprocessed the multiplex PCR reads via MiXCR and lists one record per CDR3 protein. The sample has around 440,000 distinct CDR3 sequences, about 15% seen once; the top ten hold roughly 13%. The specimen was blood. The source is a woman aged 18 to 35 with Graves' hyperthyroidism.

This clonotype showed up many times. The CDR3 DNA reads as TGCAGTGGGGCAACTAATGAAAAACTGTTTTTT. It encodes CSGATNEKLFF. The chain employs TRBV20-1 and TRBJ1-4; no clear D gene. Germline V gene lookup returns CDR1 DFQATT and CDR2 SNEGSKA (reference sequence). The CDR3 is made up of 11 amino acids. The V gene lost 7 bases and the J gene lost 0 bases, with 3 bases spanning the gap.

The sample holds many counts of this clonotype. This sequence joins TRBV27 and TRBJ2-1; 8 bases are shared with TRBD2. Germline CDR1 MNHEY, CDR2 SMNVEV (reference sequence). Trimming removed 2 bases from V and 7 bases from J; junction bases left unmatched: 10. The CDR3 runs 16 residues. The chain's CDR3 is CASSLPHSGGPNEQFF. The CDR3 DNA sequence: TGTGCCAGCAGTTTACCCCACTCGGGAGGGCCAAATGAGCAGTTCTTC.

This clonotype was recorded many times. V and J are TRBV4-3 and TRBJ1-1; D remains ambiguous. The V end lost 3 bases, the J end lost 6 bases, and 5 bases lay between the germline ends. Germline values: CDR1 LGHNA, CDR2 YSLEER. This CDR3 is 11 amino acids long. The DNA for the CDR3 is TGCGCCAGCAGCCAGGCATCTGAAGCTTTCTTT. As protein: CASSQASEAFF.

This clonotype was found many times. The CDR3 loop reads CSARWGNNEQFF. In DNA form, the CDR3 reads TGCAGTGCTAGATGGGGAAACAATGAGCAGTTCTTC. This rearrangement joins TRBV20-1 to TRBJ2-1; D call uncertain. CDR1 is DFQATT and CDR2 is SNEGSKA in the germline V gene (reference sequence). This CDR3 is built from 12 residues. Trimming stripped 2 bases from V and 5 bases from J, with 7 bases between.

The table lists this clonotype with many counts. The rearrangement links TRBV12-3 or TRBV12-4 to TRBJ2-5; D is uncertain. The CDR3 contains 12 residues. Between the trimmed V and J ends, which lost 4 bases and 5 bases, there was a span of 8 bases. The CDR3 sequence is CASSSAPETQYF. The CDR3 coding sequence is TGTGCCAGCAGTTCGGCGCCGGAGACCCAGTACTTC.

This clonotype was detected ten times or more. The chain uses TRBV27 and TRBJ1-5; 8 bases fit TRBD1. Germline V lookup: CDR1 MNHEY, CDR2 SMNVEV (reference sequence). The CDR3 spans 15 residues. V gave up 5 bases and J gave up 1 base; unmatched junction bases: 4. CDR3: CASSLTGGSNQPQHF. The CDR3 DNA reads TGTGCCAGCAGTCTAACAGGGGGAAGCAATCAGCCCCAGCATTTT.

This clonotype showed up many times. The chain uses TRBV7-3 and TRBJ1-1; no firm D call. The V gene's germline CDR1 is SGHTA and CDR2 FQGTGA. Trimming left V 5 bases short and J 1 base short, with 11 bases between. The CDR3 sequence is 14 residues long. Here the CDR3 reads CASSPSGPNTEAFF. The CDR3 DNA reads as TGTGCCAGCAGCCCGTCGGGCCCGAACACTGAAGCTTTCTTT.

This clonotype was observed many times. The genes are TRBV27 and TRBJ2-2; perhaps TRBD2 as D (7 bases). CDR3 length equals 17 residues. With 4 bases removed from V and 0 bases from J, the gap between germline ends came to 15 bases. Germline V gene lookup returns CDR1 MNHEY and CDR2 SMNVEV (reference sequence). The CDR3 sequence: CASSWFWEGANTGELFF. For the CDR3, the DNA is TGTGCCAGCAGTTGGTTCTGGGAGGGGGCGAACACCGGGGAGCTGTTTTTT.

This clonotype has a handful of counts. The chain links TRBV24-1 to TRBJ2-1, with TRBD1 matching over 8 bases. V lost 3 bases to trimming and J lost 2 bases; unmatched junction nucleotides: 5. The length of the CDR3 is 16 residues. The germline V gene encodes CDR1 KGHDR and CDR2 SFDVKD. CDR3 sequence (DNA): TGTGCCACCAGTGATGCCAGGGGGCCAACCTACAATGAGCAGTTCTTC. Translated: CATSDARGPTYNEQFF.

This clonotype occurred a few times. The chain joins TRBV19 to TRBJ2-7; D remains unclear. The CDR3 totals 14 residues. Germline V gives CDR1 LNHDA, CDR2 SQIVND (reference sequence). V lost 6 bases and J lost 2, with 14 bases in between. The CDR3 loop reads CASSQRLVTYEQYF. The DNA of the CDR3 is TGTGCCAGTAGCCAACGCCTGGTAACCTACGAGCAGTACTTC.

This clonotype has more than one count but fewer than ten. CDR3 in amino acids: CSVAPRQGAGNTIYF. Here the CDR3 DNA reads TGCAGCGTGGCCCCCCGACAGGGGGCTGGAAACACCATATATTTT. This chain uses TRBV29-1 with TRBJ1-3; 9 bases are a match to TRBD1. Germline lookup yields CDR1 SQVTM and CDR2 ANQGSEA. The ends lost 6 bases at V and 2 bases at J; junction bases unmatched: 8. CDR3 length equals 15 residues.

This clonotype was counted at least ten times. The chain links TRBV20-1 to TRBJ2-7; possible D gene TRBD1, 6 bases. CDR1 and CDR2 from the germline V gene are DFQATT and SNEGSKA (reference sequence). The length of the CDR3 is 12 residues. V lost 3 bases and J lost 0, with 6 bases in between. CDR3 DNA: TGCAGTGCTAGCAGGGGCTCCTACGAGCAGTACTTC. This gives the protein CSASRGSYEQYF.

The V gene is TRBV13, the J gene TRBJ2-3; D is ambiguous. The CDR3 consists of 13 residues. Trimming removed 5 bases at V and 8 bases at J, with 14 bases between. The germline V gene has CDR1 PRHDT and CDR2 FYEKMQ (reference sequence). CDR3: CASSPPATGTQYF. Here the CDR3 DNA reads TGTGCCAGCAGCCCCCCGGCTACTGGTACGCAGTATTTT.

This clonotype showed up just a few times. This chain uses TRBV3-1 with TRBJ2-3; TRBD2 aligns across 7 bases. V shed 2 bases and J 1 base; nucleotides not matched to a gene: 3. The CDR3 runs to 15 residues. Germline-derived CDR1 and CDR2 are LGHDT and YNNKEL (reference sequence). This CDR3 reads CASSQNTSGTDTQYF. DNA of the CDR3: TGTGCCAGCAGCCAAAATACTAGCGGCACAGATACGCAGTATTTT.

The chain recombines TRBV19 with TRBJ2-5, with TRBD2 as a possible D gene (6 bases). V lost 3 bases and J 7 bases, leaving 18 bases between the germline ends. Germline CDR1 and CDR2: LNHDA and SQIVND (reference sequence). There are 15 residues in the CDR3. The CDR3 protein is CASSMTVPGTGTQYF. CDR3 sequence (DNA): TGTGCCAGTAGTATGACTGTTCCGGGGACTGGGACCCAGTACTTC.

This clonotype has a count of ten or more. The chain is built from TRBV20-1 and TRBJ1-1; D may be TRBD1 (6 bases). Germline V gene sequence: CDR1 DFQATT, CDR2 SNEGSKA (reference sequence). CDR3 length: 15 amino acids. Deletions cut 6 bases from V and 3 bases from J, with 20 bases between. The CDR3 region is CSASSQGKWDTEAFF. The CDR3 coding sequence is TGCAGTGCATCCTCTCAGGGGAAATGGGACACTGAAGCTTTCTTT.

This clonotype was seen only a few times. The rearrangement links TRBV28 to TRBJ1-2; D gene ambiguous. V lost 1 base and J lost 0, with 9 bases in between. CDR3 length: 15 amino acids. From germline, CDR1 is MDHEN and CDR2 SYDVKM. The CDR3 region is CASSLLTAANYGYTF. CDR3 sequence (DNA): TGTGCCAGCAGTTTATTAACGGCCGCTAACTATGGCTACACCTTC.

This clonotype was found many times. The chain is built from TRBV10-3 and TRBJ2-7, with 12 bases that match TRBD2. The V segment lost 6 bases and the J segment 4 bases; nucleotides outside the gene matches: 1. Germline CDR1 ENHRY, CDR2 SYGVKD. This CDR3 spans 13 amino acids. The CDR3 bases are TGTGCCATCAGGACTAGCGGGAGTTACGAGCAGTACTTC. Its translation: CAIRTSGSYEQYF.

This clonotype was seen repeatedly, ten times or more. DNA for the CDR3: TGCAGTGCGGATCCGGGGGGAGAGACCCAGTACTTC. Protein sequence: CSADPGGETQYF. V is TRBV20-1 and J is TRBJ2-5, with 7 nucleotides matching TRBD2. Germline assignment: CDR1 DFQATT and CDR2 SNEGSKA (reference sequence). J was trimmed by 4 bases and V by 6 bases; bases with no gene match: 5. This CDR3 has 12 amino acids.

This clonotype was recorded at least ten times. V usage is TRBV6-2 or TRBV6-3 and J usage is TRBJ2-7; tentative D call: TRBD2 (6 bases). Trimming removed 2 bases at V and 0 bases at J, with 11 bases between. The CDR3 loop spans 15 amino acids. Germline V gene data show CDR1 as MNHEY and CDR2 as SVGEGT. The CDR3 protein is CASSYEASVSYEQYF. CDR3 DNA sequence: TGTGCCAGCAGTTACGAGGCTAGCGTCTCCTACGAGCAGTACTTC.

This clonotype came up many times. The genes are TRBV3-1 and TRBJ2-3; D is unclear. Trimming pared 4 bases from V and 5 bases from J, leaving 13 bases between. Germline V gene sequence: CDR1 LGHDT, CDR2 YNNKEL (reference sequence). CDR3 length: 14 residues. The CDR3 DNA sequence: TGTGCCAGCAGCCCCCGAGATGGAGAAGATACGCAGTATTTT. Translating gives CASSPRDGEDTQYF.

To note about this clonotype: It may be a read error: a sequence one base away is much more abundant. The V call is TRBV12-3 or TRBV12-4, the J call TRBJ1-6, with D maybe TRBD1 (6 bases). V shed 11 bases and J shed 9 bases, with 29 bases lying between them. The length of the CDR3 is 17 residues. For the CDR3, the DNA is TGTGCCGGCACCTCCCTCACGGTCCAGGGGCGGACTTCACCCCTCCACTTT. Translation: CAGTSLTVQGRTSPLHF.

The V and J genes are TRBV19 and TRBJ2-3; unclear D gene. CDR1 and CDR2 from the germline V gene are LNHDA and SQIVND (reference sequence). The V and J ends lost 5 bases and 4 bases respectively, with 7 bases between them. The CDR3 is 12 residues long. The CDR3, as DNA: TGTGCCAGTAGTTTCCCCCCAGATACGCAGTATTTT. Translating it yields CASSFPPDTQYF.

This clonotype was observed at least ten times. The V gene is TRBV24-1, the J gene TRBJ1-1, with unresolved D. Trimming pared 5 bases from V and 7 bases from J, leaving 10 bases between. CDR3 length: 12 amino acids. Germline V gene data show CDR1 as KGHDR and CDR2 as SFDVKD. The CDR3 sequence is CATSGRAGEAFF. The CDR3 DNA reads TGTGCCACCAGTGGGAGGGCAGGTGAAGCTTTCTTT.

Ten or more counts support this clonotype. This chain uses TRBV12-3 or TRBV12-4 with TRBJ1-2, with D possibly being TRBD1 (5 bases). There are 13 residues in the CDR3. V lost 3 bases and J lost 4, with 9 bases in between. This chain's CDR3 is CASSLGGSYGYTF. The CDR3 bases are TGTGCCAGCAGTTTGGGGGGATCCTATGGCTACACCTTC.

This clonotype was seen repeatedly, ten times or more. The chain combines TRBV6-1 with TRBJ2-1; D gene ambiguous. With 7 bases removed from V and 7 bases from J, the gap between germline ends came to 11 bases. The CDR3 totals 12 residues. Germline V gene lookup returns CDR1 MNHNS and CDR2 SASEGT. The CDR3 DNA reads TGTGCCAGCAACAGAACGCCTAATGAGCAGTTCTTC. It yields the protein CASNRTPNEQFF.

This clonotype was counted between two and nine times. The chain employs TRBV27 and TRBJ2-5; the D gene is possibly TRBD2 (5 bases). V was pared by 2 bases and J by 5 bases, with 27 bases between. CDR3 length: 19 amino acids. CDR1 is MNHEY, CDR2 SMNVEV, per germline (reference sequence). For the CDR3, the DNA is TGTGCCAGCAGTTTAGGACCAGCGGAAGATACAAACCCCAGGGAGACCCAGTACTTC. Translating gives CASSLGPAEDTNPRETQYF.

The chain has TRBV6-4 and TRBJ2-1, with TRBD2 identical over 15 bases. The CDR3 totals 20 residues. Per germline, CDR1 MRHNA and CDR2 SNTAGT. The V gene end was trimmed by 2 bases and the J gene end by 2 bases; junction bases not matched to a gene: 10. The CDR3 reads CASSDEPGLAGGRAYNEQFF. CDR3 sequence (DNA): TGTGCCAGCAGTGACGAACCGGGACTAGCGGGAGGAAGGGCCTACAATGAGCAGTTCTTC.

The chain uses TRBV5-1 and TRBJ1-1; 8 nucleotides agree with TRBD1. After removal of 4 bases from V and 1 base from J, the junction contained 12 bases not matched to a gene. Germline CDR1 is SGHRS and CDR2 is YFSETQ. This CDR3 spans 17 amino acids. The DNA of the CDR3 is TGCGCCAGCAGCGTGCGGGACAGGAGGGGATCGAACACTGAAGCTTTCTTT. This encodes CASSVRDRRGSNTEAFF.